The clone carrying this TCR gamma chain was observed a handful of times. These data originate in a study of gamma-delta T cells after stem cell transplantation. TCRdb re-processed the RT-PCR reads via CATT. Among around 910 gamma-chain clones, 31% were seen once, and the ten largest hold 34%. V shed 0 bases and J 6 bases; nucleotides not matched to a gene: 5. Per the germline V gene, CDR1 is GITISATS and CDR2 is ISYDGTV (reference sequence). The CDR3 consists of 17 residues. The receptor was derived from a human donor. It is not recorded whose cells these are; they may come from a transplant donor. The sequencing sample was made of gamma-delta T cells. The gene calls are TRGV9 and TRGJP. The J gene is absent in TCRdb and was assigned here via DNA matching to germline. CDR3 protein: CALWEVRTELGKKIKVF. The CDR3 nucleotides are TGTGCCTTGTGGGAGGTGCGGACAGAGTTGGGCAAAAAAATCAAGGTATTT.